The next 26 T cell receptor beta chains were all read from a single sample in a study of blood T cell repertoires in COVID-19. TCRdb's table, derived via immunoSEQ multiplex PCR, lists solely in-frame clones and lacks some. In the table there are 430,000 or so clones, about 88% of which are singletons. What was sequenced was PBMCs or T cells enriched from blood (not recorded which). The receptors were sampled from a young woman who had been exposed to COVID-19.

J is TRBJ2-1 and V is TRBV20-1, with TRBD2 matching 9 bases. The CDR3 contains 15 residues. CDR1 is DFQATT and CDR2 is SNEGSKA in the germline V gene (reference sequence). The junction had 11 bases not matched to a gene; V was cut back by 3 bases and J by 8 bases. CDR3 in amino acids: CSASIRRGGLDEQFF. The CDR3 DNA reads as TGCAGTGCTAGTATAAGGCGGGGGGGCCTCGATGAGCAGTTCTTC.

Here the CDR3 DNA reads TGTGCCAGCTTCGACAGGCGGTCCACAGATACGCAGTATTTT. Its protein product is CASFDRRSTDTQYF. The chain employs TRBV28 and TRBJ2-3, with a possible D match to TRBD1 (6 bases). CDR1 is MDHEN, CDR2 SYDVKM, per germline. V lost 8 bases, J lost 2 bases, and 14 bases lay in between. The CDR3 totals 14 residues.

V is TRBV5-1 and J is TRBJ1-2; D is perhaps TRBD1 (6 bases). V lost 0 bases and J 1 base, leaving 10 bases between the germline ends. Germline assignment: CDR1 SGHRS and CDR2 YFSETQ. The CDR3 consists of 15 residues. The CDR3 reads CASSLGGRGNYGYTF. Here the CDR3 DNA reads TGCGCCAGCAGCTTGGGAGGCAGGGGTAACTATGGCTACACCTTC.

The chain combines TRBV18 with TRBJ2-1, with TRBD2 matching 7 bases. The germline V gene encodes CDR1 KGHSH and CDR2 LQKENI. The CDR3 covers 17 residues. V lost 4 bases to trimming and J lost 2 bases; unmatched junction nucleotides: 11. This CDR3 is CASSRPTSDYAYNEQFF. CDR3 DNA: TGTGCCAGCTCACGACCCACTAGCGATTATGCCTACAATGAGCAGTTCTTC.

This chain links TRBV3-1 (or the pseudogene TRBV3-2) with TRBJ2-2; TRBD2 matches at 8 bases. Trimming took 1 base from V and 6 from J; bases not matched to a gene: 7. Looked up from germline, CDR1 is LGHDT and CDR2 is YNNKEL (reference sequence). This CDR3 region has 16 residues. The chain's CDR3 is CASSQVRTSWSGELFF. The CDR3 nucleotides read TGTGCCAGCAGCCAAGTTCGGACTAGCTGGTCCGGGGAGCTGTTTTTT.

The V and J genes are TRBV9 and TRBJ2-1; no definite D call. The germline V gene has CDR1 SGDLS and CDR2 YYNGEE. The CDR3 sequence is 16 residues long. Between the trimmed V and J ends, which lost 0 bases and 2 bases, there was a span of 12 bases. In DNA, the CDR3 is TGTGCCAGCAGCGTAGATTCCCGCGCTACCTACAATGAGCAGTTCTTC. Encoded protein: CASSVDSRATYNEQFF.

The rearrangement joins TRBV5-1 to TRBJ2-3; tentatively, D is TRBD2 (7 bases). Germline CDR1 reads SGHRS; CDR2 reads YFSETQ. Between the trimmed V and J ends, which lost 2 bases and 4 bases, there was a span of 14 bases. The CDR3 spans 15 residues. This CDR3 reads CASSLRGAQADTQYF. The CDR3 nucleotides are TGCGCCAGCAGCTTACGGGGGGCACAAGCAGATACGCAGTATTTT.

The chain has TRBV10-1 and TRBJ2-3, with 8 bases lining up with TRBD2. This CDR3 spans 14 amino acids. J was trimmed by 3 bases and V by 4 bases; bases with no gene match: 3. The germline V gene encodes CDR1 WNHNN and CDR2 SYGVQD (reference sequence). Here the CDR3 DNA reads TGCGCCAGCAGTGGAGGACTAGCTACAGATACGCAGTATTTT. Amino acids: CASSGGLATDTQYF.

The chain combines TRBV6-5 with TRBJ1-1; 8 bases map to TRBD1. V lost 7 bases to trimming and J lost 3 bases; unmatched junction nucleotides: 4. The CDR3 covers 13 residues. In germline, CDR1 is MNHEY, CDR2 SVGAGI. The CDR3 nucleotides are TGTGCCAGCACAGACAGGGGCTACACTGAAGCTTTCTTT. Protein sequence: CASTDRGYTEAFF.

The genes are TRBV13 and TRBJ1-1, with a tentative D call TRBD1 (5 bases). The V and J ends lost 0 bases and 6 bases respectively, with 8 bases between them. Germline CDR1 PRHDT, CDR2 FYEKMQ (reference sequence). The CDR3 is 13 amino acids. The DNA for the CDR3 is TGTGCCAGCAGCTTAGGCCGGGGGGCTGAAGCTTTCTTT. This sequence encodes CASSLGRGAEAFF.

The chain couples TRBV4-1 to TRBJ2-1, with 7 bases that match TRBD1. The germline gives CDR1 MGHRA, CDR2 YSYEKL. J was trimmed by 6 bases and V by 1 base; bases with no gene match: 12. This CDR3 is 17 amino acids long. CDR3 loop: CASSQGRQGRASNEQFF. The CDR3 nucleotides read TGCGCCAGCAGCCAAGGTCGACAGGGCCGAGCCAGCAATGAGCAGTTCTTC.

The J gene is TRBJ2-2, the V gene TRBV5-6, with 7 bases matching TRBD1. Per the germline V gene, CDR1 is SGHDT and CDR2 is YYEEEE. The CDR3 covers 15 residues. V gave up 3 bases and J gave up 1 base; unmatched junction bases: 3. CDR3 sequence: CASSSTGRNTGELFF. CDR3 coding DNA: TGTGCCAGCAGCTCGACAGGGCGGAACACCGGGGAGCTGTTTTTT. Full variable domain (outside the CDR3, taken from reference TRBV5-6 and TRBJ2-2): DAGVTQSPTHLIKTRGQQVTLRCSPKSGHDTVSWYQQALGQGPQFIFQYYEEEERQRGNFPDRFSGHQFPNYSSELNVNALLLGDSALYLCASSSTGRNTGELFFGEGSRLTVL.

V usage is TRBV19 and J usage is TRBJ1-1; 9 bases are a match to TRBD1. This CDR3 contains 14 residues. V trimming: 7 bases; J trimming: 2 bases; junction bases outside the gene matches: 5. CDR1 and CDR2 from the germline V gene are LNHDA and SQIVND (reference sequence). CDR3: CASTWTGANTEAFF. CDR3 in DNA: TGTGCCAGTACCTGGACAGGGGCTAACACTGAAGCTTTCTTT.

This chain links TRBV2 with TRBJ2-1; maybe TRBD2 (7 bases). The CDR3 contains 16 residues. Trimming shortened V by 1 base and J by 7 bases, and 17 bases separated the two germline ends. Per germline, CDR1 SNHLY and CDR2 FYNNEI. The CDR3 sequence is CASSEGRGGLGNEQFF. The CDR3 bases are TGTGCCAGCAGTGAAGGAAGGGGGGGGCTAGGTAATGAGCAGTTCTTC. Filled out from reference TRBV2 and TRBJ2-1, the complete variable domain reads EPEVTQTPSHQVTQMGQEVILRCVPISNHLYFYWYRQILGQKVEFLVSFYNNEISEKSEIFDDQFSVERPDGSNFTLKIRSTKLEDSAMYFCASSEGRGGLGNEQFFGPGTRLTVL.

A note on this clone: This sample also contains other DNA sequences that code for the same CDR3. CDR3 coding DNA: TGTGCCAGCAGTTTACCTGGGACAGGCGGTTATGGCTACACCTTC. Its translation is CASSLPGTGGYGYTF. V gene TRBV28 combines with J gene TRBJ1-2; 8 bases are a match to TRBD1. The CDR3 is 15 residues long. Germline V lookup: CDR1 MDHEN, CDR2 SYDVKM. J gave up 5 bases and V 2 bases, and 7 bases lay outside the gene matches.

The rearrangement uses TRBV7-9 and TRBJ1-2; D remains unclear. The CDR3 length is 14 residues. Trimming removed 5 bases at V and 4 bases at J, with 14 bases between. The V gene's germline CDR1 is SEHNR and CDR2 FQNEAQ (reference sequence). The CDR3 coding sequence is TGTGCCAGCAGCCCACGAATAACTCTCTATGGCTACACCTTC. This encodes CASSPRITLYGYTF.

This chain uses TRBV10-1 with TRBJ1-1, with D uncertain. This CDR3 region has 11 residues. Trimming stripped 4 bases from V and 3 bases from J, with 3 bases between. Germline loops: CDR1 WNHNN, CDR2 SYGVQD (reference sequence). CDR3 nucleotide sequence: TGCGCCAGCAGTGCTGACACTGAAGCTTTCTTT. The encoded protein is CASSADTEAFF.

This clone was detected once. The genes are TRBV19 and TRBJ2-1; D is perhaps TRBD2 (6 bases). The CDR3 totals 16 residues. V gave up 0 bases and J gave up 2 bases, with 11 bases separating them. Germline V gives CDR1 LNHDA, CDR2 SQIVND (reference sequence). In DNA form, the CDR3 reads TGTGCCAGTAGTATAGACCTGAGCGGGCCCTACAATGAGCAGTTCTTC. Translating gives CASSIDLSGPYNEQFF. Full variable domain (remainder filled in from reference TRBV19 and TRBJ2-1): DGGITQSPKYLFRKEGQNVTLSCEQNLNHDAMYWYRQDPGQGLRLIYYSQIVNDFQKGDIAEGYSVSREKKESFPLTVTSAQKNPTAFYLCASSIDLSGPYNEQFFGPGTRLTVL.

The V call is TRBV24-1, the J call TRBJ2-3, with D perhaps TRBD2 (6 bases). V lost 4 bases, J lost 4 bases, and 17 bases lay in between. Germline V gene sequence: CDR1 KGHDR, CDR2 SFDVKD. The CDR3 has 16 residues. For the CDR3, the DNA is TGTGCCACCAGTGACCAAAGGAGGGGCAGATCAGATACGCAGTATTTT. It specifies CATSDQRRGRSDTQYF.

The rearrangement joins TRBV28 to TRBJ1-2, with D maybe TRBD1 (5 bases). Between the trimmed V and J ends, which lost 2 bases and 4 bases, there was a span of 14 bases. This CDR3 has 15 residues. Germline lookup yields CDR1 MDHEN and CDR2 SYDVKM. CDR3: CASSLLTGWGYGYTF. CDR3 nucleotide sequence: TGTGCCAGCAGTTTACTTACAGGCTGGGGCTATGGCTACACCTTC.

This sequence joins TRBV7-2 and TRBJ2-2, with 9 bases aligning to TRBD1. Trimming took 5 bases from V and 2 from J; bases not matched to a gene: 15. Germline CDR1 SGHTA, CDR2 FQGNSA. CDR3 length equals 19 residues. CDR3 in DNA: TGTGCCAGCAGCCTCGTCCCGGGACAGGGATGGGATAACACCGGGGAGCTGTTTTTT. This translates into CASSLVPGQGWDNTGELFF.

This clone was seen more than once but under ten times. V and J are TRBV12-3 or TRBV12-4 and TRBJ1-5; D is unresolved. V was cut by 3 bases and J by 5 bases, with 5 bases left in between. This CDR3 is 12 amino acids long. CDR3 DNA: TGTGCCAGCAGTTTCCATTATCAGCCCCAGCATTTT. Translating gives CASSFHYQPQHF.

The genes are TRBV11-3 and TRBJ2-2; 9 bases map to TRBD1. The CDR3 contains 16 residues. Per germline, CDR1 SGHNT and CDR2 YENEEA. Losses at the gene ends were 3 bases for V and 4 bases for J; bases not matched to a gene: 6. The DNA of the CDR3 is TGTGCCAGCAGCTTGGGACAGGGATTTAGCACCGGGGAGCTGTTTTTT. This sequence encodes CASSLGQGFSTGELFF.

V and J are TRBV18 and TRBJ2-3, with a possible D match to TRBD1 (6 bases). Germline CDR1 KGHSH, CDR2 LQKENI. The CDR3 totals 15 residues. V was shortened by 0 bases and J by 1 base, with 8 bases between the two germline ends. CDR3 sequence (DNA): TGTGCCAGCTCACCACCGGGGGCGCGCACAGATACGCAGTATTTT. This codes for CASSPPGARTDTQYF.

This clone showed up just once. The genes are TRBV7-2 and TRBJ2-3; D unresolved. V was shortened by 1 base and J by 6 bases, with 8 bases between the two germline ends. CDR3 size: 13 residues. Germline assignment: CDR1 SGHTA and CDR2 FQGNSA. The CDR3 nucleotides read TGTGCCAGCAGCTTAGAGCCCGGGGATACGCAGTATTTT. It is translated as CASSLEPGDTQYF.

V gene TRBV5-4 combines with J gene TRBJ2-7; 7 bases agree with TRBD1. Trimming took 4 bases from V and 4 from J; bases not matched to a gene: 8. The CDR3 loop spans 14 amino acids. Germline V gives CDR1 SGHNT, CDR2 YYREEE (reference sequence). In DNA form, the CDR3 reads TGTGCCAGCAGCCCGGGGACAGCCGAATACGAGCAGTACTTC. Protein product: CASSPGTAEYEQYF.